These 26 T cell receptor beta chains originate from one sample sequenced in a study of OX40 agonist ivuxolimab in advanced cancers. Only in-frame clones appear in the TCRdb table, and some are missing; sequencing was by immunoSEQ multiplex PCR. Among tens of thousands of clones listed, around 85% were seen once. The sequenced sample was CD4+ or CD8+ T cells sorted from blood, obtained in a trial of the OX40 agonist ivuxolimab. These receptors were collected from an adult with an advanced solid tumor such as melanoma, head and neck, liver or kidney cancer.

The chain uses TRBV23-1 and TRBJ1-3; tentatively, D is TRBD1 (6 bases). Being an ORF, TRBV23-1 has a function that is uncertain. The CDR3 has 15 residues. Trimming took 10 bases from V and 0 from J, leaving 16 bases between them. The CDR3 protein is CATILRTDSGNTIYF. CDR3 DNA: TGCGCCACCATACTTAGGACAGACTCTGGAAACACCATATATTTT.

The chain couples TRBV7-9 to TRBJ2-3, with a tentative D call TRBD2 (6 bases). Trimming took off 5 bases at V and 2 bases at J, with 14 bases between the two ends. The CDR3 is made up of 15 amino acids. Germline CDR1 SEHNR, CDR2 FQNEAQ (reference sequence). DNA of the CDR3: TGTGCCAGCAGCCCCGGGACTTTAAACACAGATACGCAGTATTTT. Its protein product is CASSPGTLNTDTQYF.

About this clone itself: One end of the junction fails to match germline, which may point to a read error. V and J are TRBV7-7 and TRBJ2-7; TRBD2 is a possible D gene (5 bases). The CDR3 has 14 residues. CDR1 is SSHAT and CDR2 is FNYEAQ in the germline V gene (reference sequence). This chain's CDR3 is CASSLAAGNYEQYF. For the CDR3, the DNA is TGTGCTAGCAGCTTAGCCGCCGGGAACTACGAGCAGTACTTC.

This chain uses TRBV28 with TRBJ2-7; D possibly corresponds to TRBD2 (6 bases). Per the germline V gene, CDR1 is MDHEN and CDR2 is SYDVKM. The length of the CDR3 is 17 residues. Trimming stripped 6 bases from V and 4 bases from J, with 25 bases between. CDR3 in amino acids: CASRASYGDLGGYEQYF. In DNA form, the CDR3 reads TGTGCCAGCAGGGCCTCCTATGGCGACCTGGGGGGTTACGAGCAGTACTTC.

The genes are TRBV4-1 and TRBJ2-7; tentatively, D is TRBD1 or TRBD2 (5 bases each). Trimming removed 5 bases from V and 3 bases from J, with 17 bases in between. Looked up from germline, CDR1 is MGHRA and CDR2 is YSYEKL. The CDR3 runs to 15 residues. The CDR3 sequence is CASSEREGTFYEQYF. In nucleotides, the CDR3 is TGCGCCAGCAGCGAACGTGAGGGGACGTTCTACGAGCAGTACTTC.

V gene TRBV28 combines with J gene TRBJ2-4; TRBD2 matches at 12 bases. The CDR3 is made up of 15 amino acids. Trimming at V came to 5 bases and at J to 10 bases, leaving 9 bases not matched to a gene. CDR1 is MDHEN, CDR2 SYDVKM, per germline. CDR3 bases: TGTGCCAGCAGTCCGACTAGCGGGAGTCCCTGGATTCAGTACTTC. Translated: CASSPTSGSPWIQYF.

In its sample, this clone was seen a few times. J is TRBJ2-4 and V is TRBV6-5; D might be TRBD1 (5 bases). V was cut by 11 bases and J by 1 base, with 18 bases left in between. The CDR3 consists of 15 residues. Germline assignment: CDR1 MNHEY and CDR2 SVGAGI. The CDR3 spells CASQGGGSAKNIQYF. Written as DNA, the CDR3 is TGTGCCTCTCAGGGCGGCGGATCGGCCAAAAACATTCAGTACTTC.

The V call is TRBV6-4, the J call TRBJ2-1, with D perhaps TRBD1 (6 bases). CDR1 is MRHNA, CDR2 SNTAGT, per germline. The V end was cut by 5 bases, the J end by 4 bases, with 9 bases between. This CDR3 contains 13 residues. CDR3 loop: CASSQGMYNEQFF. The CDR3 region has the DNA TGTGCCAGCAGTCAGGGGATGTACAATGAGCAGTTCTTC.

This chain connects TRBV27 to TRBJ2-1; 15 bases map to TRBD2. CDR1 MNHEY and CDR2 SMNVEV come from the germline V gene (reference sequence). The CDR3 has 16 amino acids. V trimming: 3 bases; J trimming: 4 bases; junction bases outside the gene matches: 1. The CDR3 reads CASSLGLAGGYNEQFF. In DNA form, the CDR3 reads TGTGCCAGCAGTTTGGGACTAGCGGGAGGTTACAATGAGCAGTTCTTC.

The chain is built from TRBV6-5 and TRBJ2-5, with D maybe TRBD2 (6 bases). V was clipped by 5 bases and J by 0 bases, with 13 bases between them. Germline V gene lookup returns CDR1 MNHEY and CDR2 SVGAGI. The CDR3 is 15 residues long. CDR3 sequence reads: CASSRLEAYQETQYF. The CDR3 DNA follows: TGTGCCAGCAGTCGACTAGAGGCTTACCAAGAGACCCAGTACTTC.

The rearrangement links TRBV10-3 to TRBJ1-1; D is unclear. V was clipped by 0 bases and J by 1 base, with 6 bases between them. Germline CDR1 ENHRY, CDR2 SYGVKD. The CDR3 covers 14 residues. CDR3 nucleotides: TGTGCCATCAGTGAGTCCGGCAGGAACACTGAAGCTTTCTTT. This sequence encodes CAISESGRNTEAFF.

J is TRBJ2-7 and V is TRBV14; TRBD1 is a possible D gene (6 bases). Trimming removed 2 bases from V and 6 bases from J, with 17 bases in between. The CDR3 spans 15 residues. CDR1 is SGHDN, CDR2 FVKESK, per germline. CDR3 region: CASSQSGGRFREQYF. For the CDR3, the DNA is TGTGCCAGCAGCCAATCTGGGGGCCGTTTCCGCGAGCAGTACTTC.

This chain joins TRBV2 and TRBJ1-2, with 9 bases fitting TRBD1. Per germline, CDR1 SNHLY and CDR2 FYNNEI. The CDR3 contains 14 residues. Unmatched junction bases numbered 5, after V lost 1 base and J lost 8 bases. CDR3: CASSEGTGAGGYTF. CDR3 sequence (DNA): TGTGCCAGCAGTGAAGGGACAGGGGCTGGGGGCTACACCTTC.

V is TRBV6-1 and J is TRBJ2-7, with D unclear. The germline CDR1 and CDR2 sequences are MNHNS and SASEGT. V lost 5 bases, J lost 3 bases, and 14 bases lay in between. This CDR3 contains 14 residues. In DNA form, the CDR3 reads TGTGCCAGCAGTCCACAATATGATGGCTACGAGCAGTACTTC. Its protein is CASSPQYDGYEQYF.

This chain connects TRBV28 to TRBJ2-7; TRBD1 matches at 8 bases. The V gene's germline CDR1 is MDHEN and CDR2 SYDVKM. The CDR3 runs to 18 residues. The V gene end was trimmed by 8 bases and the J gene end by 2 bases; junction bases not matched to a gene: 20. CDR3 amino acids: CASLLGGSRGRKAYEQYF. The CDR3 DNA sequence: TGTGCCAGCCTACTCGGCGGGTCCAGGGGGCGTAAGGCCTACGAGCAGTACTTC.

This clone appeared many times. V and J are TRBV19 and TRBJ2-2; D not certain. With 5 bases removed from V and 4 bases from J, the gap between germline ends came to 8 bases. CDR3 size: 13 residues. Germline V CDR1 and CDR2: LNHDA, SQIVND (reference sequence). CDR3 loop: CASSPPGTGELFF. CDR3 coding DNA: TGTGCCAGTAGTCCCCCGGGCACCGGGGAGCTGTTTTTT.

The V call is TRBV21-1, the J call TRBJ2-7; the D call in the table, TRBD2, was not verified against the DNA. TRBV21-1 constitutes a pseudogene. This CDR3 comprises 14 residues. CDR3 protein: CASSRPHRGYEQYF. CDR3 coding DNA: TGTGCCAGCAGCCGCCCTCACCGGGGCTACGAGCAGTACTTC.

This clone appeared once. The CDR3 here is CASSLQSDNEQFF. The CDR3, as DNA: TGTGCCAGCAGCTTACAGAGCGACAATGAGCAGTTCTTC. The chain combines TRBV7-2 with TRBJ2-1, with unresolved D. This CDR3 has 13 amino acids. V lost 2 bases, J lost 5 bases, and 7 bases lay in between. Germline CDR1 is SGHTA and CDR2 is FQGNSA.

The count of this clone is one. The gene calls are TRBV2 and TRBJ2-7, with D perhaps assigned TRBD1 or TRBD2 (5 bases each). Germline V CDR1 and CDR2: SNHLY, FYNNEI. V was pared by 6 bases and J by 0 bases, with 18 bases between. CDR3 size: 16 residues. The CDR3 reads CASRSGWGTNSYEQYF. CDR3 DNA: TGTGCCAGCAGATCGGGGTGGGGGACCAACTCCTACGAGCAGTACTTC.

The chain's CDR3 is CASSLERREQYF. The CDR3 bases are TGTGCCAGCAGCTTAGAGAGACGCGAGCAGTACTTC. V and J are TRBV7-9 and TRBJ2-7; no clear D gene. Trimming removed 1 base at V and 6 bases at J, with 7 bases between. Germline values: CDR1 SEHNR, CDR2 FQNEAQ (reference sequence). The CDR3 runs to 12 residues. Full variable domain (outside the CDR3, taken from reference TRBV7-9 and TRBJ2-7): DTGVSQNPRHKITKRGQNVTFRCDPISEHNRLYWYRQTLGQGPEFLTYFQNEAQLEKSRLLSDRFSAERPKGSFSTLEIQRTEQGDSAMYLCASSLERREQYFGPGTRLTVT.

This chain links TRBV6-1 with TRBJ2-7; 8 bases match TRBD2. The CDR3 extends over 15 amino acids. V lost 7 bases to trimming and J lost 0 bases; unmatched junction nucleotides: 8. Per the germline V gene, CDR1 is MNHNS and CDR2 is SASEGT. The CDR3 region is CASMKTSVGSYEQYF. The CDR3 region has the DNA TGTGCCAGCATGAAGACTAGCGTGGGCTCCTACGAGCAGTACTTC.

CDR3 in DNA: TGCGCCAGCAGCCAAGATTTCCAAACAGGGGACAGTGGGCCCCAGTACTTC. Translated: CASSQDFQTGDSGPQYF. The chain carries TRBV4-3 and TRBJ2-5; TRBD1 matches at 7 bases. CDR3 size: 17 residues. V lost 0 bases to trimming and J lost 9 bases; unmatched junction nucleotides: 16. CDR1 LGHNA and CDR2 YSLEER come from the germline V gene.

The CDR3 DNA reads TGTGCCAGCAGTATTGGCTACAATCAGCCCCAGCATTTT. Translated, it gives CASSIGYNQPQHF. This chain uses TRBV27 with TRBJ1-5, with no clear D. With 5 bases removed from V and 3 bases from J, the gap between germline ends came to 8 bases. CDR3 length: 13 residues. CDR1 MNHEY and CDR2 SMNVEV come from the germline V gene (reference sequence).

The chain employs TRBV4-2 and TRBJ2-1, with D uncertain. The V gene lost 1 base and the J gene lost 7 bases, with 8 bases spanning the gap. Germline lookup yields CDR1 LGHNA and CDR2 YNFKEQ. This CDR3 is 13 amino acids long. CDR3 residues: CASSQAFVNEQFF. Written as DNA, the CDR3 is TGTGCCAGCAGCCAAGCTTTTGTTAATGAGCAGTTCTTC.

This chain connects TRBV28 to TRBJ2-3; D possibly uses TRBD1 or TRBD2 (5 bases each). Germline CDR1 and CDR2: MDHEN and SYDVKM. V gave up 11 bases and J gave up 1 base, with 13 bases separating them. The CDR3 covers 13 residues. The CDR3 nucleotides read TGTGCCGCGAGGGACGGCCGCACAGATACGCAGTATTTT. Encoded protein: CAARDGRTDTQYF.

This clone was observed a handful of times. The chain is built from TRBV7-6 and TRBJ2-7; 9 bases map to TRBD1. The CDR3 length is 15 residues. The junction had 3 bases not matched to a gene; V was cut back by 0 bases and J by 3 bases. Germline values: CDR1 SGHVS, CDR2 FNYEAQ. The CDR3, as DNA: TGTGCCAGCAGCTTAGCGGGACAGGGTAACTACGAGCAGTACTTC. Its translation is CASSLAGQGNYEQYF. Supplemented by reference TRBV7-6 and TRBJ2-7, the full variable domain reads GAGVSQSPRYKVTKRGQDVALRCDPISGHVSLYWYRQALGQGPEFLTYFNYEAQQDKSGLPNDRFSAERPEGSISTLTIQRTEQRDSAMYRCASSLAGQGNYEQYFGPGTRLTVT.